This TCR beta chain stems from a study of beta chain features in type 1 diabetes. Overall study results and limits: A PCR bias possibly favoring shorter templates would apply equally to patients and controls. TCRB CDR3s from Type 1 diabetes patients were moderately but significantly shorter in all four CD4+ subsets.

It was one heparinised blood draw, averaging around 120 mL, that each donor gave. Trimming left V 1 base short and J 2 bases short, with 9 bases between. CDR3 size: 14 residues. Germline loops: CDR1 MGHRA, CDR2 YSYEKL. As for this clone: No antigen is known for it.

As every portion of the isolated RNA was reverse transcribed, the sequencing read expressed TCRB transcripts. The data were produced by immunoSEQ multiplex PCR, yet TCRdb's version contains in-frame clones alone and is incomplete. The sample has about 710,000 clones; about an eighth are singletons. The chain is built from TRBV4-1 and TRBJ2-7; no reliable D call. Sequencing was performed on naive CD4+ T cells from blood. The origin of this receptor is a man aged 18 to 30 with type 1 diabetes. The CDR3 protein is CASSQGQAAYEQYF. The CDR3 nucleotides are TGCGCCAGCAGCCAAGGTCAGGCCGCCTACGAGCAGTACTTC.